The clone carrying this T cell receptor beta chain has just a few counts. Its antigen remains unknown. A much larger clone differs by one base, so this may be a read error. The study defined stable Graves' hyperthyroidism as no ophthalmopathy progression within 18 months. Each diagnosis was grounded in clinical symptoms, serum thyroxine and TRAb, thyroid ultrasound, and orbital computed tomography. This specimen comes from a study of T cells in Graves' hyperthyroidism and ophthalmopathy. Study results and limitations: In the analysis, a 13 V-J model separated ophthalmopathy from stable hyperthyroidism. Most expanded thyroid clonotypes above 0.001 also appeared in blood.

This CDR3 contains 15 residues. Germline loops: CDR1 MDHEN, CDR2 SYDVKM. RNA transcripts gave rise to amplified TCR beta CDR3 regions. Primed by the HTBI set, a first-round RT-PCR was run on the TCR CDR3. TCRdb reprocessed the multiplex PCR reads with MiXCR, giving one entry per CDR3 protein. The sample consists of roughly 350,000 distinct CDR3 sequences, approximately 15% of them appearing once. The sample was blood. The clonotype was recovered from a woman aged 25 to 39 with Graves' hyperthyroidism. V is TRBV28 and J is TRBJ2-7, with D possibly called TRBD1 or TRBD2 (5 bases each). CDR3 coding DNA: TGTGCCGGCAGTTTCCGAGGGACCTACTCCTACGAGCAGTACTTC. Its translation: CAGSFRGTYSYEQYF.